This T cell receptor (beta chain) was identified during a study of OX40 agonist ivuxolimab in advanced cancers. Findings and caveats of the study: On average, CD8+ T cells showed a greater number of expanded clones than CD4+. Partial responders dosed at 0.1-3.0 mg/kg displayed clonal expansion ranking among the lowest.

Some clones are missing from TCRdb's copy, which holds only in-frame ones; the method was immunoSEQ multiplex PCR. In the table there are tens of thousands of clones, around 79% of which are singletons. Germline V lookup: CDR1 SEHNR, CDR2 FQNEAQ (reference sequence). CDR3 length: 15 residues. Trimming shortened V by 3 bases and J by 9 bases, and 20 bases separated the two germline ends. To note about this clone: Its antigen is currently unknown.

This TCR came from an adult with an advanced solid tumor such as melanoma, head and neck, liver or kidney cancer. The sample in question was CD4+ or CD8+ T cells sorted from blood, obtained in a trial of the OX40 agonist ivuxolimab. J is TRBJ1-2 and V is TRBV7-9, with TRBD1 as a possible D gene (6 bases). The CDR3 DNA reads TGTGCCAGCAGCTTGGCGGGGGCGCCGAGTAGTAGCTACACCTTC. It codes for CASSLAGAPSSSYTF.